Sequencing of this T cell receptor beta chain was carried out in a study of shared clonotypes between healthy human individuals. Sequencing used immunoSEQ multiplex PCR; TCRdb keeps in-frame clones, though not all of them. The table lists about 2 million clones, approximately 95% of them singletons. V lost 5 bases, J lost 7 bases, and 12 bases stayed unmatched. The length of the CDR3 is 16 residues. Germline V lookup: CDR1 SGHAT, CDR2 FQNNGV. Positive CCR7 selection of CD45RO-negative cells yielded the naive CD8 cells, and terminally differentiated effector memory CD45RA+ cells were excluded. The chain is built from TRBV11-2 and TRBJ2-1, with TRBD2 matching 9 bases. This TCR derives from a man aged 18 to 30 in good health. The source material was naive CD8+ T cells sorted from blood. The CDR3 loop reads CASSGYSGSLGNEQFF. The CDR3 region has the DNA TGTGCCAGCAGCGGTTATAGCGGGAGTCTCGGTAATGAGCAGTTCTTC.